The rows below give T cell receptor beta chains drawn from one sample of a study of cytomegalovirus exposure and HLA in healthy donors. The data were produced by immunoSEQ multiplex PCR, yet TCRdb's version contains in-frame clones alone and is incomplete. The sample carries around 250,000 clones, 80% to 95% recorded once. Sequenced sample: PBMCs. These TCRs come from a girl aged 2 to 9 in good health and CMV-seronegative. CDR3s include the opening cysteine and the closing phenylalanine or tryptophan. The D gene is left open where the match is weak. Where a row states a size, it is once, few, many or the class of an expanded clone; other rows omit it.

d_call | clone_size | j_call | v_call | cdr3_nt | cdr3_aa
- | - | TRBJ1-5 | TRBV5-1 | TGCGCCAGCAGCATGGAGGGAGGCAATCAGCCCCAGCATTTT | CASSMEGGNQPQHF
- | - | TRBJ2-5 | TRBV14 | TGTGCCAGCAGCGAACAAAATGGCGGGACCCAGTACTTC | CASSEQNGGTQYF
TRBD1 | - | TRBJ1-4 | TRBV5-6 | TGTGCCAGCAGCTCACCCGGGACAGGGGACGAAAAACTGTTTTTT | CASSSPGTGDEKLFF
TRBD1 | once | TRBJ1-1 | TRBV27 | TGTGCCAGCAGTCCCCCCCGGACAGGGCCCCAGAACACTGAAGCTTTCTTT | CASSPPRTGPQNTEAFF
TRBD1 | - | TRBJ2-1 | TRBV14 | TGTGCCAGCAGCCAAGGGGGCTGGGACAGGGCTAACAATGAGCAGTTCTTC | CASSQGGWDRANNEQFF
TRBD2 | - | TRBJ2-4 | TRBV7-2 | TGTGCCAGCAGCTTAGAACTAGCGGGAGGTACCAAAAACATTCAGTACTTC | CASSLELAGGTKNIQYF
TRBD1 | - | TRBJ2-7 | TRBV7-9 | TGTGCCAGCAGCTTTGAGGGGGCAGAGGGGGACTACGAGCAGTACTTC | CASSFEGAEGDYEQYF
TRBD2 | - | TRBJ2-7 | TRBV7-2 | TGTGCCAGCAGCACGACTAGCGGAAGCTCCTACGAGCAGTACTTC | CASSTTSGSSYEQYF
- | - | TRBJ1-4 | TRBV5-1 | TGCGCCAGCAGCTTAGACACTCCGGGGGAAAAACTGTTTTTT | CASSLDTPGEKLFF
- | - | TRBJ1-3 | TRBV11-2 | TGTGCCAGCAGCTTCAGGGGAAACACCATATATTTT | CASSFRGNTIYF
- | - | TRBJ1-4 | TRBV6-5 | TGTGCCACCGGCGTAACAGGGACAACTAATGAAAAACTGTTTTTT | CATGVTGTTNEKLFF
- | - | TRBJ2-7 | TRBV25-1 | TGTGCCAGCAGTGAATACAGGGGTGGTTCCTACGAGCAGTACTTC | CASSEYRGGSYEQYF
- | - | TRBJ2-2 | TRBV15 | TGTGCCACCAGCCCACAGGGACCGAGAACGAACACCGGGGAGCTGTTTTTT | CATSPQGPRTNTGELFF
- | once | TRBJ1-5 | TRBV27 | TGTGCCAGCAGTTTAAATGCGGGTCAGCCCCAGCATTTT | CASSLNAGQPQHF
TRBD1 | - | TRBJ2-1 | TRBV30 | TGTGCCTCAGACAGGGACTCCTACAATGAGCAGTTCTTC | CASDRDSYNEQFF
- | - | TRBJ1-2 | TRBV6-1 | TGTGCCAGCAGTGATAGCACGGGTGGCTACACCTTC | CASSDSTGGYTF
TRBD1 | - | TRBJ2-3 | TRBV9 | TGTGCCAGCAGCTCCCGGGACAGGGGGCTCAGAGGGAGCGGGGGGGCCAGAGATACGCAGTATTTT | CASSSRDRGLRGSGGARDTQYF
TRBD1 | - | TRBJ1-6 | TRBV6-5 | TGTGCCAGCAGTTGGGACAGCAATTCACCCCTCCACTTT | CASSWDSNSPLHF
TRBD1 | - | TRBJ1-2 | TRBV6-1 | TGTGCCAGCAGTTGGGGACAGAACTATGGCTACACCTTC | CASSWGQNYGYTF
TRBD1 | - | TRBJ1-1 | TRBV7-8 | TGTGCCAGCAGCGCAGGGACAGTGGAAGCTTTCTTT | CASSAGTVEAFF
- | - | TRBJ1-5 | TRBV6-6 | TGTGCCAGCGGCTCGACGGGATATCAGCCCCAGCATTTT | CASGSTGYQPQHF
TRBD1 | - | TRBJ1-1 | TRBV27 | TGTGCCAGCAGTACACGGGACAGGGGGCTAACGAACACTGAAGCTTTCTTT | CASSTRDRGLTNTEAFF
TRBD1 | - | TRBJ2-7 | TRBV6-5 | TGTGCCAGCAGTTACCGAGACAGGGCTTACGAGCAGTACTTC | CASSYRDRAYEQYF
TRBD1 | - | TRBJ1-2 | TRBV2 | TGTGCCAGCAGACCTGGACAGGGGTCTCGTGGCTACACCTTC | CASRPGQGSRGYTF
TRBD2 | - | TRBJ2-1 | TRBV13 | TGTGCCAGCAGCCAGATCCCCGGACTAGCGGGAGGCAGGGTTGACAATGAGCAGTTCTTC | CASSQIPGLAGGRVDNEQFF
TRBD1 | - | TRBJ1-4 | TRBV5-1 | TGCGCCAGCAGTTTACAGGGGGCCCTTAATGAAAAACTGTTTTTT | CASSLQGALNEKLFF
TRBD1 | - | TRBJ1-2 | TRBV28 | TGTGCCAGCAGTTCTGCATCCGGGACAGGGGCCTATGGCTACACCTTC | CASSSASGTGAYGYTF
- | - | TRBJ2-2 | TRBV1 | TGCACCAGCAGCGCCACGGAGGGGACAGGGCGAAACACCGGGGAGCTGTTTTTT | CTSSATEGTGRNTGELFF
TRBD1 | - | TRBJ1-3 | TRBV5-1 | TGCGCCAGCAGCTTGGAGTGGGCGACAGGGCCCGGAAACACCATATATTTT | CASSLEWATGPGNTIYF
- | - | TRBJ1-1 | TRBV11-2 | TGTGCCAGCAGCTTTTCAGGTTTGAACACTGAAGCTTTCTTT | CASSFSGLNTEAFF
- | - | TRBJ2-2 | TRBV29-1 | TGCAGCGTTTTTACTTCGGCGGGGACGGGCGGGGAGCTGTTTTTT | CSVFTSAGTGGELFF
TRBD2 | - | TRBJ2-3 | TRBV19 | TGTGCCACTGGGAGGATGGCTAGCGGGAGTCGCGCGGATACGCAGTATTTT | CATGRMASGSRADTQYF
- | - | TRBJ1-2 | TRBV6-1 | TGTGCCAGCAGCCCTGACATTAACTATGGCTACACCTTC | CASSPDINYGYTF
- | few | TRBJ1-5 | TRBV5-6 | TGTGCCAGCAGCTTTGGATCGGGGAATCAGCCCCAGCATTTT | CASSFGSGNQPQHF
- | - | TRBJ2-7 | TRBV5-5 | TGTGCCAGCGGACCGGAAGGGGATCCCTCCTACGAGCAGTACTTC | CASGPEGDPSYEQYF
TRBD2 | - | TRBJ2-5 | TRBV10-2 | TGCGCCAGCAGTAGTTCGGGAGGCCTTCAAGAGACCCAGTACTTC | CASSSSGGLQETQYF
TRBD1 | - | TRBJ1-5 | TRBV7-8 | TGTGCCAGCAGCATCACAGGGGAAGATGGCAATCAGCCCCAGCATTTT | CASSITGEDGNQPQHF
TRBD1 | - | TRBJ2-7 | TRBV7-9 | TGTGCCAGCAGCTTCCGGGACAGGGCTTACGAGCAGTACTTC | CASSFRDRAYEQYF
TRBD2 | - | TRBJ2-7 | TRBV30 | TGTGCCTGGAGTCAGCGGGGGGGACTGTCCGAGCAGTACTTC | CAWSQRGGLSEQYF
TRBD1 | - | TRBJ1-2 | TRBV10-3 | TGTGCCTCCCACGACAGGGGGGATGGCTACACCTTC | CASHDRGDGYTF
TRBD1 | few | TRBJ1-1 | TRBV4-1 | TGCGCCAGCAGCCCCCTCGACAGGGGTGGCACTGAAGCTTTCTTT | CASSPLDRGGTEAFF
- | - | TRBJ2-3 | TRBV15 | TGTGCCACCAGCAGAGATGGCCCGCTTAGCACAGATACGCAGTATTTT | CATSRDGPLSTDTQYF
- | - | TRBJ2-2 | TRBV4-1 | TGCGCCAGCAGCCAAGAGAATAGCGCTGGCGGGGAGCTGTTTTTT | CASSQENSAGGELFF
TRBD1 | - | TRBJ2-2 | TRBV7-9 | TGTTCCTGTAGAGCAGGGGGGAACACCGGGGAGCTGTTTTTT | CSCRAGGNTGELFF
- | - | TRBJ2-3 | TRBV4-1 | TGCGCCAGCAGCCTCGATGAGGTTACTCGGAGCTCAAACACAGATACGCAGTATTTT | CASSLDEVTRSSNTDTQYF
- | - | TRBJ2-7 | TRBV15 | TGTGCCACCAGCAGAGTTCAATTTTACGAGCAGTACTTC | CATSRVQFYEQYF
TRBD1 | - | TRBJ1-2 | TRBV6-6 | TGTGCCAGCAGTGACCCAGGGGGTGCTGGCTATGACTACACCTTC | CASSDPGGAGYDYTF
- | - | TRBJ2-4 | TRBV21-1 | TGTGCCAGCAGCAAATACGGTAGCGGACTCTCTAGGGCCAAAAACATTCAGTACTTC | CASSKYGSGLSRAKNIQYF
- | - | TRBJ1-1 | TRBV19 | TGTGCCAGTAGTGACGGGATTTACACTGAAGCTTTCTTT | CASSDGIYTEAFF
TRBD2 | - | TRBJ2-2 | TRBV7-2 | TGTGCCAGCAGGAGGAGCTGGACTAGATCCGGGGAGCTGTTTTTT | CASRRSWTRSGELFF
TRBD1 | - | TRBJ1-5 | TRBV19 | TGTGCCAGTAGTTTCGTCGGGACAGGGATAAATAGCAATCAGCCCCAGCATTTT | CASSFVGTGINSNQPQHF
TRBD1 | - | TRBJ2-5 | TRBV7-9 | TGTGCCAGCTGCTTACTCTCAGGGACAGGGGGCACGGAGACCCAGTACTTC | CASCLLSGTGGTETQYF
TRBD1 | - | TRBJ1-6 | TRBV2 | TGTGCCAGCAGTAGGGACAGGGGGCATTCACCCCTCCACTTT | CASSRDRGHSPLHF
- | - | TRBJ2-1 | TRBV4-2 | TGTGCCAGCAGCCAAGGTGCCCTGAACTGGGCGGGCAATGAGCAGTTCTTC | CASSQGALNWAGNEQFF
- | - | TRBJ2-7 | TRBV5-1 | TGCGCCAGCAGCTTGGCCCCTCGCGGGCCGTCCTACGAGCAGTACTTC | CASSLAPRGPSYEQYF
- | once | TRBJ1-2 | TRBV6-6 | TGTGCCAGCAGTTCCAGGGCATATGGCTACACCTTC | CASSSRAYGYTF